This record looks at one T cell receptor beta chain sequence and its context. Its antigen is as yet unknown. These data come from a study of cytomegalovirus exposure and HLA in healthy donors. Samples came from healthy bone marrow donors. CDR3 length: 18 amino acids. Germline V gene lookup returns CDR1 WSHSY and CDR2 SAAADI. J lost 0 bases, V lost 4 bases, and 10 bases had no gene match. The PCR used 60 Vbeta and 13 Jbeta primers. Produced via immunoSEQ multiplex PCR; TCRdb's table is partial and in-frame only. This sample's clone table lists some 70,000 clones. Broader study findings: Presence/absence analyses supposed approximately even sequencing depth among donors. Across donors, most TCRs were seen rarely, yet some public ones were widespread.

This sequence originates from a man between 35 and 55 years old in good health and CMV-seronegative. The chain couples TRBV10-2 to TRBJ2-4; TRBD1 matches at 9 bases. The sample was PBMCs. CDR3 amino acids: CASSGGTGTWLAKNIQYF. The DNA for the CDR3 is TGCGCCAGCAGTGGAGGGACAGGGACTTGGCTAGCCAAAAACATTCAGTACTTC.